Below, 30 T cell receptor beta chains from the same sample are listed, as sequenced in a study of tumor-infiltrating lymphocytes in oesophageal squamous cell carcinoma. One entry per CDR3 protein results from TCRdb running MiXCR on the PCR reads. The table includes some 5,700 distinct CDR3 sequences, roughly 15% detected once. What was sequenced was normal esophageal tissue next to the tumor. The receptors come from a male donor with esophageal squamous cell carcinoma.

This clonotype was detected ten times or more. The CDR3 end shows no conserved phenylalanine or tryptophan, and so a read error is likely. The limits of the CDR3 on the DNA are not certain, so only TCRdb's listed CDR3 is given. The chain has TRBV7-8 and TRBJ2-7; the table's D gene call, TRBD1, was not cross checked with the DNA. With termini counted, the CDR3 has 17 amino acids. Germline CDR1 and CDR2: SGHVS and FQNEAQ. The CDR3 reads CASSLFQGPSYGYTFGS.

Points on this clonotype: A single base separates this from a much larger clone, so it may be a read error. The CDR3 does not close with the conserved phenylalanine or tryptophan, likely indicating a read error. Because the CDR3's place on the DNA is in doubt, the DNA is left out and the CDR3 is given as listed by TCRdb. The rearrangement links TRBV7-4 to TRBJ2-3; the D call TRBD2 from the table was never checked on the DNA. Both ends counted, the CDR3 spans 15 residues. Looked up from germline, CDR1 is SGHVT and CDR2 is SQSDAQ. CDR3 protein: CASSVGLVNEQYFGP.

On this clonotype: The junction departs from germline at one end; a sequencing error may be responsible. The V gene is TRBV7-3, the J gene TRBJ2-6; D assignment may be TRBD1 or TRBD2 (5 bases each). The CDR3 runs to 15 residues. Germline CDR1 SGHTA, CDR2 FQGTGA. CDR3 amino acids: CASSLTLAGGNVLTF. The CDR3 bases are TGTGCCAGCAGCTTAACACTCGCTGGGGGCAACGTCCTGACTTTC. The full variable domain, rest sourced from reference TRBV7-3 and TRBJ2-6, is GAGVSQTPSNKVTEKGKYVELRCDPISGHTALYWYRQSLGQGPEFLIYFQGTGAADDSGLPNDRFFAVRPEGSVSTLKIQRTERGDSAVYLCASSLTLAGGNVLTFGAGSRLTVL.

Points on this clonotype: Because the CDR3 is missing its conserved closing phenylalanine or tryptophan, this is likely a read error. The DNA is omitted, as the CDR3 cannot be located on it reliably, and the CDR3 follows TCRdb's listing. The rearrangement joins TRBV7-8 to TRBJ1-1; the table's D gene call, TRBD1, was not cross checked with the DNA. The CDR3 spans 9 amino acids, including both terminal residues. The germline V gene encodes CDR1 SGHVS and CDR2 FQNEAQ. CDR3 region: CASSLVSGQ.

This clonotype has a handful of counts. The chain employs TRBV5-1 and TRBJ2-7; unclear D gene. V was trimmed by 5 bases and J by 0 bases, leaving 12 bases between them. The CDR3 covers 14 residues. Germline CDR1 reads SGHRS; CDR2 reads YFSETQ. The CDR3 spells CASSERSDSYEQYF. CDR3 nucleotides: TGCGCCAGCAGTGAACGGAGCGACTCCTACGAGCAGTACTTC.

At least ten counts were recorded for this clonotype. The CDR3 reads CASSLGRGTTEAFF. CDR3 DNA sequence: TGTGCCAGCAGCTTAGGTCGGGGGACCACTGAAGCTTTCTTT. This sequence joins TRBV11-3 and TRBJ1-1; TRBD1 might be the D (5 bases). Germline CDR1 is SGHNT and CDR2 is YENEEA. V was clipped by 1 base and J by 4 bases, with 10 bases between them. The CDR3 extends over 14 amino acids.

The gene calls are TRBV9 and TRBJ2-7; D uncertain. The end of the DNA aligns better with TRBJ2-5, so the J call may be wrong. This CDR3 region has 13 residues. Germline CDR1 is SGDLS and CDR2 is YYNGEE. CDR3 region: CASSERLAQTQYF. The DNA of the CDR3 is TGTGCCAGCAGCGAGCGCCTTGCGCAGACCCAGTACTTC.

This clonotype has at least ten counts. The chain combines TRBV6-1 with TRBJ1-1; maybe TRBD1 (6 bases). V shed 8 bases and J shed 6 bases, with 16 bases lying between them. Germline V gives CDR1 MNHNS, CDR2 SASEGT. The CDR3 covers 13 residues. The CDR3 sequence: CASGVNRVPEAFF. CDR3 coding DNA: TGTGCCAGCGGGGTCAACAGGGTTCCTGAAGCTTTCTTT.

This clonotype was seen at least ten times. The chain has TRBV5-6 and TRBJ2-2; 7 bases agree with TRBD1. This CDR3 comprises 15 residues. Looked up from germline, CDR1 is SGHDT and CDR2 is YYEEEE. V shed 0 bases, J shed 1 base, and the junction held 0 bases outside the gene matches. Here the CDR3 reads CASSLGQGNTGELFF. CDR3 DNA: TGTGCCAGCAGCTTGGGACAGGGGAACACCGGGGAGCTGTTTTTT.

The V call is TRBV4-3, the J call TRBJ1-6, with D perhaps matching TRBD1 (5 bases). This CDR3 contains 14 residues. The germline V gene has CDR1 LGHNA and CDR2 YSLEER. V gave up 8 bases and J gave up 7 bases, with 15 bases separating them. The CDR3: CASGGESLNSPLHF. In DNA form, the CDR3 reads TGCGCCAGCGGGGGAGAAAGTTTAAATTCACCCCTCCACTTT.

This chain joins TRBV27 and TRBJ1-1, with TRBD1 matching 7 bases. The V segment lost 5 bases and the J segment 2 bases; nucleotides outside the gene matches: 17. The CDR3 contains 18 residues. Germline V CDR1 and CDR2: MNHEY, SMNVEV (reference sequence). Here the CDR3 reads CASSPRQGRMIGNTEAFF. CDR3 DNA: TGTGCCAGCAGTCCCCGACAGGGACGGATGATTGGCAACACTGAAGCTTTCTTT.

In its sample, this clonotype was seen many times. This chain joins TRBV6-4 and TRBJ2-1, with 11 bases fitting TRBD2. This CDR3 has 15 residues. V shed 5 bases and J 16 bases; nucleotides not matched to a gene: 16. Looked up from germline, CDR1 is MRHNA and CDR2 is SNTAGT. Here the CDR3 reads CASSSTSGGFGRFFF. CDR3 sequence (DNA): TGTGCCAGCAGTAGTACTAGCGGGGGCTTTGGCCGGTTCTTCTTC.

This clonotype occurred many times. The V gene is TRBV6-1, the J gene TRBJ2-7; D may be TRBD1 or TRBD2 (6 bases each). The CDR3 covers 14 residues. Looked up from germline, CDR1 is MNHNS and CDR2 is SASEGT. The V end lost 7 bases, the J end lost 3 bases, and 16 bases lay between the germline ends. The CDR3 is CASTRPGALYEQYF. For the CDR3, the DNA is TGTGCCAGCACACGGCCGGGGGCCCTCTACGAGCAGTACTTC.

This clonotype was observed many times. This chain connects TRBV5-1 to TRBJ2-6, with 7 bases matching TRBD1. J was trimmed by 1 base and V by 7 bases; bases with no gene match: 2. Germline V gene sequence: CDR1 SGHRS, CDR2 YFSETQ. The CDR3 runs 14 residues. CDR3 nucleotide sequence: TGCGCCAGCCAGGGGGTTTCTGGGGCCAACGTCCTGACTTTC. Encoded protein: CASQGVSGANVLTF.

Points on this clonotype: Possible read error: a much larger clone is one base away. This CDR3 reads CASNLTGWFYEQYF. CDR3 sequence (DNA): TGTGCCAGCAATTTGACAGGGTGGTTCTACGAGCAGTACTTC. The chain has TRBV2 and TRBJ2-1, with 7 bases fitting TRBD1. Near its end, the DNA agrees better with TRBJ2-7, so the J call may be wrong. Germline CDR1 SNHLY, CDR2 FYNNEI. The CDR3 loop spans 14 amino acids.

In its sample, this clonotype ranks as large. The rearrangement joins TRBV7-2 to TRBJ2-1; 8 bases agree with TRBD2. CDR1 is SGHTA and CDR2 is FQGNSA in the germline V gene. The V gene end was trimmed by 3 bases and the J gene end by 12 bases; junction bases not matched to a gene: 4. The CDR3 is 12 amino acids. The CDR3 DNA sequence: TGTGCCAGCAGCTTCGACCTAGCGGGGCAGTTCTTC. It is translated as CASSFDLAGQFF. Looking up the rest from reference TRBV7-2 and TRBJ2-1 gives the full variable domain: GAGVSQSPSNKVTEKGKDVELRCDPISGHTALYWYRQSLGQGLEFLIYFQGNSAPDKSGLPSDRFSAERTGGSVSTLTIQRTQQEDSAVYLCASSFDLAGQFFGPGTRLTVL.

This clonotype was observed many times. This chain joins TRBV4-1 and TRBJ2-3; the D gene is possibly TRBD2 (6 bases). The CDR3 is made up of 16 amino acids. CDR1 is MGHRA, CDR2 YSYEKL, per germline. Trimming removed 2 bases at V and 0 bases at J, with 12 bases between. The CDR3 is CASSQLLAGSTDTQYF. The CDR3, as DNA: TGCGCCAGCAGCCAATTATTGGCGGGGAGCACAGATACGCAGTATTTT.

Concerning this clonotype: No conserved phenylalanine or tryptophan ends this CDR3, so it is likely a read error. The limits of the CDR3 on the DNA are not certain, so only TCRdb's listed CDR3 is given. The rearrangement uses TRBV7-2 and TRBJ2-5; TRBD1 is the table's D call, not checked against the DNA. The CDR3 spans 19 residues, counting both ends. Germline CDR1 is SGHTA and CDR2 is FQGNSA. CDR3 loop: CASSLFQGPSYGYTFGSGT.

In its sample, this clonotype is medium-sized (0.01 to 0.1%). A much larger clone lies one base from this, so it may be a read error. J is TRBJ2-5 and V is TRBV27; TRBD1 aligns across 9 bases. CDR3 length: 15 amino acids. With 5 bases clipped from V and 11 bases from J, the junction kept 15 bases outside the gene matches. Germline lookup yields CDR1 MNHEY and CDR2 SMNVEV (reference sequence). The chain's CDR3 is CASSRDRVYLDEQYF. The CDR3 region has the DNA TGTGCCAGCAGTCGGGACAGGGTTTACTTGGATGAGCAGTACTTC.

The CDR3 loop is CASRTGDPNTEAFF. CDR3 DNA sequence: TGTGCCAGCAGGACAGGGGACCCGAACACTGAAGCTTTCTTT. This chain uses TRBV2 with TRBJ1-1; 8 bases fit TRBD1. CDR1 is SNHLY and CDR2 is FYNNEI in the germline V gene. The CDR3 consists of 14 residues. V lost 6 bases to trimming and J lost 1 base; unmatched junction nucleotides: 4.

This clonotype was detected only a few times. The rearrangement links TRBV5-1 to TRBJ2-3, with 9 bases aligning to TRBD2. This CDR3 contains 16 residues. Trimming removed 0 bases from V and 5 bases from J; junction bases left unmatched: 7. Germline CDR1 reads SGHRS; CDR2 reads YFSETQ. In DNA, the CDR3 is TGCGCCAGCAGCTTGGAGACGGCGGGGGGGGGAGATACGCAGTATTTT. It codes for CASSLETAGGGDTQYF.

Comments on this clonotype: The CDR3 does not close with the conserved phenylalanine or tryptophan, likely indicating a read error. The DNA is left out, because the CDR3 cannot be placed on it with certainty; the CDR3 is given as TCRdb lists it. The chain combines TRBV7-2 with TRBJ2-5; the table's D call of TRBD2 was not tested on the DNA. The CDR3 contains 17 residues when both ends are counted. The V gene's germline CDR1 is SGHTA and CDR2 FQGNSA. The CDR3 protein is CASSSLAGGFNEQFFGA.

By proportion, this clonotype is medium-sized. Germline and junction disagree at one end, which may indicate a read error. The CDR3 bases are TGTGCTAGCAGCCCCCGGGGGGGTTTCAGCTCTGGGGCCAACGTCCTGACTTTC. It is translated as CASSPRGGFSSGANVLTF. The chain links TRBV7-7 to TRBJ2-6; 8 bases agree with TRBD2. Germline V gene lookup returns CDR1 SSHAT and CDR2 FNYEAQ (reference sequence). The CDR3 covers 18 residues.

This clonotype has at least ten counts. The V gene is TRBV12-3 or TRBV12-4, the J gene TRBJ1-6; tentative D call: TRBD1 (5 bases). Trimming cost V 5 bases and J 16 bases, with 18 bases left between them. CDR3 length: 13 residues. The CDR3 region has the DNA TGTGCCAGCAGTGGCGGGGGTCCTGGCAAACTCCACTTT. Protein product: CASSGGGPGKLHF.

This clonotype is deemed medium-sized. The chain joins TRBV7-3 to TRBJ2-7; 9 positions agree with TRBD1. The CDR3 has 13 amino acids. Germline V lookup: CDR1 SGHTA, CDR2 FQGTGA. Trimming cost V 6 bases and J 5 bases; bases outside gene matches: 5. CDR3 coding DNA: TGTGCCAGCAGTCGACAGGGGGGGGACGAGCAGTACTTC. Amino acids: CASSRQGGDEQYF.

The chain has TRBV10-3 and TRBJ2-1; D not certain. Germline lookup yields CDR1 ENHRY and CDR2 SYGVKD. Trimming shortened V by 0 bases and J by 7 bases, and 4 bases separated the two germline ends. CDR3 length: 12 amino acids. The DNA for the CDR3 is TGTGCCATCAGTGAGTCGGGTAATGAGCAGTTCTTC. It encodes CAISESGNEQFF.

In its sample, this clonotype was seen many times. The V and J genes are TRBV4-1 and TRBJ2-1; possibly TRBD1 for D (7 bases). V shed 4 bases and J shed 7 bases, with 17 bases lying between them. Germline V CDR1 and CDR2: MGHRA, YSYEKL. This CDR3 comprises 15 residues. The CDR3 DNA reads as TGCGCCAGCAGCCCTGCCCCCCAGGGGGGTAATGAGCAGTTCTTC. Its translation is CASSPAPQGGNEQFF.

This clonotype was seen repeatedly, ten times or more. The chain recombines TRBV12-3 or TRBV12-4 with TRBJ1-1, with D unresolved. The CDR3 contains 14 residues. V was shortened by 2 bases and J by 1 base, with 8 bases between the two germline ends. CDR3 coding DNA: TGTGCCAGCAGTTTACGGCAAACGAACACTGAAGCTTTCTTT. The encoded protein is CASSLRQTNTEAFF.

This clonotype was detected many times. The chain combines TRBV5-1 with TRBJ2-6, with D unresolved. Germline V gene lookup returns CDR1 SGHRS and CDR2 YFSETQ. The CDR3 totals 14 residues. Trimming cost V 5 bases and J 1 base, with 7 bases left between them. CDR3 in amino acids: CASRVGSGANVLTF. CDR3 DNA sequence: TGCGCCAGCAGAGTGGGGTCTGGGGCCAACGTCCTGACTTTC. Based on the CDR3 plus reference TRBV5-1 and TRBJ2-6, the full variable domain is KAGVTQTPRYLIKTRGQQVTLSCSPISGHRSVSWYQQTPGQGLQFLFEYFSETQRNKGNFPGRFSGRQFSNSRSEMNVSTLELGDSALYLCASRVGSGANVLTFGAGSRLTVL.

This clonotype has a count of ten or more. The chain joins TRBV5-5 to TRBJ2-3; TRBD2 matches 9 bases. The V gene's germline CDR1 is SGHKS and CDR2 YYEKEE (reference sequence). This CDR3 has 15 amino acids. V dropped 0 bases and J dropped 1; count of bases not matched to a gene: 0. Here the CDR3 reads CASSLVAGGTDTQYF. The CDR3 bases are TGTGCCAGCAGCTTGGTAGCGGGGGGCACAGATACGCAGTATTTT.